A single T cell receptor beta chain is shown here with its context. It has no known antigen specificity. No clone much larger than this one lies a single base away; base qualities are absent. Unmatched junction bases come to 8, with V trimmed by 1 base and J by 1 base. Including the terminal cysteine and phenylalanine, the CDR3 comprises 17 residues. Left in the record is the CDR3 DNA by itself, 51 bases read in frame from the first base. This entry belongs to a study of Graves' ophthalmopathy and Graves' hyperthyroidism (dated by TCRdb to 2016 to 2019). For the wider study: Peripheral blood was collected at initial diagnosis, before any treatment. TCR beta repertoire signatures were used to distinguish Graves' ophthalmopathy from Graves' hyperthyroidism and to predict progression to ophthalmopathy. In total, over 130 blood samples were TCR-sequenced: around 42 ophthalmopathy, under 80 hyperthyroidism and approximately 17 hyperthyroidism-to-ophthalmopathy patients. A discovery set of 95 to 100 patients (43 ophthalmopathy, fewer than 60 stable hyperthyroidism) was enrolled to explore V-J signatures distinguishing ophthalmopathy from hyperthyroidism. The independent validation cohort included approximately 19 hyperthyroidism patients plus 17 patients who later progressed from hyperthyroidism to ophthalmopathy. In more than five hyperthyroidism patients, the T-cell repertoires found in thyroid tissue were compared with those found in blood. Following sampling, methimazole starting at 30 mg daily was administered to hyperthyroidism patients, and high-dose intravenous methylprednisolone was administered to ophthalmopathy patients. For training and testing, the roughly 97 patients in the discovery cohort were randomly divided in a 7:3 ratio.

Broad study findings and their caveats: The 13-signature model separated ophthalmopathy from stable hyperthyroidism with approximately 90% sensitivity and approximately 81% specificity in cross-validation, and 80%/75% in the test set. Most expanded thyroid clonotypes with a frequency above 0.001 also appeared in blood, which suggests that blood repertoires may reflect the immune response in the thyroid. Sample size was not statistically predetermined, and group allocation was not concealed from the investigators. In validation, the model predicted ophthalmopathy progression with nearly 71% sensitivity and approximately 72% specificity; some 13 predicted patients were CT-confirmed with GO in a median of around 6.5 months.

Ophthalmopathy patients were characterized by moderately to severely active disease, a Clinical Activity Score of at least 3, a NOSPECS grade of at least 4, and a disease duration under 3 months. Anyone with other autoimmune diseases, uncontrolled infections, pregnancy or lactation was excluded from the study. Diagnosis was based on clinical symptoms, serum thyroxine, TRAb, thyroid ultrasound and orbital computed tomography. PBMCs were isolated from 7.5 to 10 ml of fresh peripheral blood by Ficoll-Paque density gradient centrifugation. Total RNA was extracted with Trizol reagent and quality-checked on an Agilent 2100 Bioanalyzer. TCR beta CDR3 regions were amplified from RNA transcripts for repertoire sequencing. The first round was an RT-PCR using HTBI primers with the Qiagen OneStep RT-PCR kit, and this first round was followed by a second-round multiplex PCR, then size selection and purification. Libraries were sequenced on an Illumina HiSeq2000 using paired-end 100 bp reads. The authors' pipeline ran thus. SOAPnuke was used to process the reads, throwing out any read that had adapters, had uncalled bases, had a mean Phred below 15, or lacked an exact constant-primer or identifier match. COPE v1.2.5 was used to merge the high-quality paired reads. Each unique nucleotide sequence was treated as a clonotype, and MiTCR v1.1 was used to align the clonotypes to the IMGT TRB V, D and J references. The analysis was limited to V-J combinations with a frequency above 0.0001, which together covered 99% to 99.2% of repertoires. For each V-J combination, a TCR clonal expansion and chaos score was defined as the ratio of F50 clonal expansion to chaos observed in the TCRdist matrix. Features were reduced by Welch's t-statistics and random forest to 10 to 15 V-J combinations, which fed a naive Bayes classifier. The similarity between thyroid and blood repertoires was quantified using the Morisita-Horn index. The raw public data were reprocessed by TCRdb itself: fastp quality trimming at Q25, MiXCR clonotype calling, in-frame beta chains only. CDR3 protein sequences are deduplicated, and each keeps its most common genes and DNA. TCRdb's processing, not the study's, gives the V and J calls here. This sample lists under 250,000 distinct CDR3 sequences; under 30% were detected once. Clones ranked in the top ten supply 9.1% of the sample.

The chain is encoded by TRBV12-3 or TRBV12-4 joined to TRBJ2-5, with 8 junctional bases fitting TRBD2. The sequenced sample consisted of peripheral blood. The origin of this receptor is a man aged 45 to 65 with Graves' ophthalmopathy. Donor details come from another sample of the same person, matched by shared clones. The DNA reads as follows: TGTGCCAGCAGTTTAGTGCGGCGGGGGGAAATCCAAGAGACCCAGTACTTC. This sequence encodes CASSLVRRGEIQETQYF.